The rows below give T cell receptor beta chains drawn from one sample of a study of blood T cell repertoires in COVID-19. This table comes from immunoSEQ multiplex PCR, and its TCRdb copy is limited to in-frame clones, with some not included. The data show 150,000 to 200,000 clones, 75% to 90% seen once. The sequenced sample was PBMCs or T cells enriched from blood (not recorded which). These receptors originate from a woman aged 30 to 39 who had recovered from COVID-19. CDR3s include the opening cysteine and the closing phenylalanine or tryptophan. The D gene is left open where the match is weak. The size entry is marked missing in some rows and otherwise reads once, few, many or a size class.

j_call cdr3_length clone_size v_call d_call cdr3_nt cdr3_aa
TRBJ1-5 15 - TRBV5-1 - TGCGCCAGCAGCTTATCAGGGGCAGGCAATCAGCCCCAGCATTTT CASSLSGAGNQPQHF
TRBJ2-4 13 - TRBV29-1 - TGCAGCGCCGCAGGGAAGACTCAAAACATTCAGTACTTC CSAAGKTQNIQYF
TRBJ1-1 14 few TRBV7-2 - TGTGCCAGCAGCTCTCTCGGGGAGGACACTGAAGCTTTCTTT CASSSLGEDTEAFF
TRBJ1-1 14 - TRBV7-2 - TGTGCCAGCAGAGGAAAGGTGGGTCAGGGTGAGACTTTCTTT CASRGKVGQGETFF
TRBJ2-5 16 - TRBV18 TRBD2 TGTGCCAGCTCACCAACCTCCGGCGGGGGGGATGGGACCCAGTACTTC CASSPTSGGGDGTQYF
TRBJ1-1 15 - TRBV7-2 - TGTGCCAGCAGCCTATTCTCCGGGGGGAACACTGAAGCTTTCTTT CASSLFSGGNTEAFF
TRBJ2-3 15 - TRBV9 TRBD2 TGTGCCAGCAGCCCTCAAGCGGGACGCACAGATACGCAGTATTTT CASSPQAGRTDTQYF
TRBJ1-2 13 - TRBV19 TRBD1 TGTGCCAGTAGTGCCGGGACAGGCCATGGCTACACCTTC CASSAGTGHGYTF
TRBJ2-3 16 - TRBV11-2 TRBD2 TGTGCCAGCAGCTTAGGGCTAGCGGGAAATGCAGATACGCAGTATTTT CASSLGLAGNADTQYF
TRBJ1-1 14 - TRBV2 TRBD1 TGTGCCAGCAAGGGGGCGAGGAGGAACACTGAAGCTTTCTTT CASKGARRNTEAFF
TRBJ1-6 15 - TRBV4-3 - TGCGCCAGCAGCCAAGGAGGCCGATCGGGTTCACCCCTCCACTTT CASSQGGRSGSPLHF
TRBJ1-1 16 few TRBV21-1 - TGTGCCAGCAGCAAAGTCCGACAGGGTATGAACACTGAAGCTTTCTTT CASSKVRQGMNTEAFF
TRBJ2-1 16 once TRBV9 - TGTGCCAGCAGCGTGGCTGAGACTAGCTCCTACAATGAGCAGTTCTTC CASSVAETSSYNEQFF
TRBJ2-3 16 few TRBV5-4 TRBD2 TGTGCCAGCAGCATTAAGCGGGAGACACGGGCAGATACGCAGTATTTT CASSIKRETRADTQYF
TRBJ2-1 14 - TRBV3-1/TRBV3-2 TRBD2 TGTGCCAGCAGCCACCAGGGACTAGCCAATGAGCAGTTCTTC CASSHQGLANEQFF
TRBJ1-2 13 - TRBV10-3 - TGTGCCATCATGGAGGGGTCGAGCTATGGCTACACCTTC CAIMEGSSYGYTF
TRBJ2-7 12 - TRBV3-1/TRBV3-2 - TGTGCCAGCAGCCTCACAGGGAACGAGCAGTACTTC CASSLTGNEQYF
TRBJ2-3 14 - TRBV4-3 - TGCGCCAGCAGCCAAGACTTGGCCGATTATACGCAGTATTTT CASSQDLADYTQYF
TRBJ1-2 11 - TRBV5-5 - TGTGCCAGCAGCTTGACATCTGGCTACACCTTC CASSLTSGYTF
TRBJ1-4 14 - TRBV7-9 - TGTGCCAGCAAGGGGCAGCAATCTAATGAAAAACTGTTTTTT CASKGQQSNEKLFF
TRBJ1-5 15 - TRBV18 TRBD1 TGTGCCAGCTCCCCCCGGACAGGGGAAAATCAGCCCCAGCATTTT CASSPRTGENQPQHF
TRBJ1-1 14 few TRBV7-9 - TGTGCCAGCAGCTTAGAAGCGGGCGACACTGAAGCTTTCTTT CASSLEAGDTEAFF
TRBJ1-5 15 - TRBV2 - TGTGCCAGCAGTCGCGGGACGGCCGATAATCAGCCCCAGCATTTT CASSRGTADNQPQHF
TRBJ2-7 14 - TRBV11-3 TRBD1 TGTGCCAGCAGCCGTACAGGGGTTTTCAACGAGCAGTACTTC CASSRTGVFNEQYF
TRBJ1-3 14 - TRBV11-2 - TGTGCCAGCAGCTGGCGGGGCACAGGAAACACCATATATTTT CASSWRGTGNTIYF
TRBJ1-1 14 - TRBV7-6 - TGTGCCAGCAGCTCCCGGGGTCGAAACACTGAAGCTTTCTTT CASSSRGRNTEAFF
TRBJ1-2 12 - TRBV30 - TGTGCCTGGACCGCCGGGGTCTATGGCTACACCTTC CAWTAGVYGYTF
TRBJ1-2 15 - TRBV2 - TGTGCCAGCAGTGGGTCCCGGGGATCAAACTATGGCTACACCTTC CASSGSRGSNYGYTF
TRBJ1-4 16 - TRBV5-1 TRBD1 TGCGCCAGCAGCCCCCTGGCTGACAGGGGAGGCGAAAAACTGTTTTTT CASSPLADRGGEKLFF
TRBJ1-5 14 - TRBV27 TRBD1 TGTGCCAGCAGGGCCAGGGGGTGGAATCAGCCCCAGCATTTT CASRARGWNQPQHF
TRBJ1-1 13 once TRBV25-1 TRBD1 TGTGCCAGCAGCCTACAGGGGGGGACTGAAGCTTTCTTT CASSLQGGTEAFF
TRBJ2-3 14 - TRBV30 - TGTGCCTGGAGTACTAGTGCGGTCCCAGATACGCAGTATTTT CAWSTSAVPDTQYF
TRBJ1-4 15 - TRBV6-6 TRBD1 TGTGCCAGCAGTTACGGGACAGGGACTAATGAAAAACTGTTTTTT CASSYGTGTNEKLFF
TRBJ1-2 12 - TRBV29-1 - TGCAGCGTCCTTTACGGGGAGGAAGGCTACACCTTC CSVLYGEEGYTF
TRBJ1-6 14 - TRBV11-3 - TGTGCCAGCAGCTTCAGCTCCTATAATTCACCCCTCCACTTT CASSFSSYNSPLHF
TRBJ2-5 14 - TRBV6-2/TRBV6-3 - TGTGCCAGCAGTTGGCGGGACCCAGAAGAGAGCCAGTACTTC CASSWRDPEESQYF
TRBJ2-1 13 - TRBV12-3/TRBV12-4 - TGTGCCAGCAGTTTGGGACTCCCGGGGGAGCAGTTCTTC CASSLGLPGEQFF
TRBJ2-5 14 - TRBV5-4 - TGTGCCAGCAGCCTCCGCCCCACTCAAGAGACCCAGTACTTC CASSLRPTQETQYF
TRBJ2-1 15 - TRBV9 TRBD1 TGTGCCAGCAGCGAGACAGGGAGTCCCTACAATGAGCAGTTCTTC CASSETGSPYNEQFF
TRBJ2-3 16 once TRBV24-1 TRBD1 TGTGCCACCAGTGACGCAACTTACAGGGGTGGGGATACGCAGTATTTT CATSDATYRGGDTQYF
TRBJ1-4 17 - TRBV5-1 TRBD1 TGCGCCAGCAGCTTAATAAACGCCGGGACAGGGAATGAAAAACTGTTTTTT CASSLINAGTGNEKLFF
TRBJ1-4 14 - TRBV9 - TGTGCCAGCAGCGTAGGTCAGGGAGGGGAAAAACTGTTTTTT CASSVGQGGEKLFF
TRBJ1-1 17 - TRBV3-1/TRBV3-2 TRBD1 TGTGCCAGCAGCCAAGGAAGGCTTGACAGGGGAGGTCCTGAAGCTTTCTTT CASSQGRLDRGGPEAFF
TRBJ2-4 16 - TRBV5-1 TRBD1 TGCGCCAGCAGCTTGCTTCCTTCCGGGACAGGGATATTTCAGTACTTC CASSLLPSGTGIFQYF
TRBJ1-5 18 - TRBV6-1 TRBD1 TGTGCCAGCAGTGACCCGAGGGGACAGACGTATAGCAATCAGCCCCAGCATTTT CASSDPRGQTYSNQPQHF
TRBJ1-1 15 - TRBV7-3 TRBD1 TGTGCCAGCAGCTCTACAGGGGGATGGAACACTGAAGCTTTCTTT CASSSTGGWNTEAFF
TRBJ1-1 15 - TRBV7-2 TRBD1 TGTGCCAGCAGCTTGTACAGGGGGCTGGGCACTGAAGCTTTCTTT CASSLYRGLGTEAFF
TRBJ1-2 16 - TRBV19 - TGTGCCAGTAGTATGGCCGGAGTATCGTCGGACTATGGCTACACCTTC CASSMAGVSSDYGYTF
TRBJ1-2 16 - TRBV9 - TGTGCCAGCAGCGTAGTATCTCGAGGAGATATCTATGGCTACACCTTC CASSVVSRGDIYGYTF
TRBJ2-5 15 - TRBV7-3 TRBD1 TGTGCCAGCAGCCCTTACAGGGGGCAGCAAGAGACCCAGTACTTC CASSPYRGQQETQYF
TRBJ1-4 14 - TRBV19 TRBD1 TGTGCCAGTAGAGACAGGGGTGTGGGCGAAAAACTGTTTTTT CASRDRGVGEKLFF